This is a list of T cell receptor beta chains from one sample in a study of CD8 T cells in ankylosing spondylitis. TCRdb reanalysed the 5' RACE reads using MiXCR and keeps one entry per CDR3 protein. Of around 150,000 distinct CDR3 sequences listed, 6% to 8.5% were seen once; the top ten hold 9.5% to 15%. Sample: blood, either unsorted or a sorted T cell fraction (not recorded which). The receptors derive from a female donor with ankylosing spondylitis or in good health (not recorded which). The CDR3 runs from the conserved cysteine through the conserved F or W. The order of the fields is J gene, V gene, clone size, D gene, CDR3 DNA, CDR3 protein. The D gene is left open where the match is weak. Clone size, where shown, is once, few, many, or a class for clones that have expanded.

TRBJ2-7,TRBV7-9,once,.,TGTGCCGGCAGCTTTTTAGGGCCCTACGAGCAGTACTTC,CAGSFLGPYEQYF
TRBJ1-2,TRBV3-1,many,.,TGTGCCAGCAGCCAAGTAACGGAAATCTATGGCTACACCTTC,CASSQVTEIYGYTF
TRBJ1-1,TRBV12-5,few,.,TGTGCTAGTGGTTTGGAGAACACTGAAGCTTTCTTT,CASGLENTEAFF
TRBJ1-4,TRBV9,many,.,TGTGCCAGCAGCCAGAGCGGTCCGAATGAAAAACTGTTTTTT,CASSQSGPNEKLFF
TRBJ2-1,TRBV19,.,.,TGTGCCAGTAGTATACCGACGGCGTTAAATGAGCAGTTCTTC,CASSIPTALNEQFF
TRBJ1-1,TRBV12-3/TRBV12-4,many,.,TGTGCCAGCAGTTTATGGGATAGTACAGTGGCTTTCTTT,CASSLWDSTVAFF
TRBJ2-2,TRBV20-1,many,.,TGCAGTGCTAGAGACGGGGAGACGTTGGGGACCGGGGAGCTGTTTTTT,CSARDGETLGTGELFF
TRBJ1-2,TRBV4-1,many,TRBD1,TGCGCCAGCAGCCAAGGGACAGGGTCAGTCTATGGCTACACCTTC,CASSQGTGSVYGYTF
TRBJ1-5,TRBV12-3/TRBV12-4,many,.,TGTGCCAGCAGTTCGGCAACCAATCAGCCCCAGCATTTT,CASSSATNQPQHF
TRBJ1-2,TRBV28,many,.,TGTGCCAGCAACCCCGCGTCAGGGGTTGGCTACACCTTC,CASNPASGVGYTF
TRBJ2-1,TRBV5-1,.,.,TGCGCCAGCAGCTTGGATGGCTGGAGCTCCTACAATGAGCAGTTCTTC,CASSLDGWSSYNEQFF
TRBJ1-4,TRBV27,many,TRBD1,TGTGCCAGCAGTTTGAGGGCGGGACAGGGGGGTGAAAAACTGTTTTTT,CASSLRAGQGGEKLFF
TRBJ2-1,TRBV28,many,TRBD2,TGTGCCAGCAGTCCCCGGGTTGAGCGGGGGCCATCCCCGGAGCAGTTCTTC,CASSPRVERGPSPEQFF
TRBJ1-2,TRBV30,many,.,TGTGCCTGGAGCGGGACGTACTATGGCTACACCTTC,CAWSGTYYGYTF
TRBJ2-2,TRBV28,many,.,TGTGCCAGCAGTCGGGGCCCGGCCGGGGAGCTGTTTTTT,CASSRGPAGELFF
TRBJ2-7,TRBV7-2,few,TRBD2,TGTGCCAGCAGCCAGACTAGCGGGGGGGCTTTCGAGCAGTACTTC,CASSQTSGGAFEQYF
TRBJ2-3,TRBV5-6,.,TRBD1,TGTGCCAGCAGCTTGGGAGGGGGCCCGGAAGATACGCAGTATTTT,CASSLGGGPEDTQYF
TRBJ2-1,TRBV5-1,many,TRBD2,TGCGCCAGCAGCTTGAATAACGGGGGGGCCTACAATGAGCAGTTCTTC,CASSLNNGGAYNEQFF
TRBJ2-1,TRBV29-1,many,.,TGCAGTGCCTGGGACTACAATGAGCAGTTCTTC,CSAWDYNEQFF
TRBJ2-2,TRBV5-5,many,TRBD2,TGTGCCAGCAGCCCCGGGACTAGCCCCGGGGAGCTGTTTTTT,CASSPGTSPGELFF
TRBJ2-1,TRBV28,.,TRBD2,TGTGCCAGCACCCCAGGCGGGACTAGCACGAATGAGCAGTTCTTC,CASTPGGTSTNEQFF
TRBJ1-1,TRBV7-9,few,.,TGTGCCAGCAGCTCTCCGGGACCGACTGAAGCTTTCTTT,CASSSPGPTEAFF
TRBJ2-5,TRBV24-1,many,TRBD2,TGTGCCACCAGTGATTTATCGCGGGGGGGAGAGACCCAGTACTTC,CATSDLSRGGETQYF
TRBJ2-1,TRBV12-3/TRBV12-4,many,.,TGTGCCAGCTGTACCCTGGGGAACAATGAGCAGTTCTTC,CASCTLGNNEQFF
TRBJ1-1,TRBV3-1,many,.,TGTGCCAGCAGCCAATGGGGTAGGAACACTGAAGCTTTCTTT,CASSQWGRNTEAFF
TRBJ2-2,TRBV24-1,once,TRBD2,TGTGCCACTCTAGGGACTAGCGGGGGAACGGCCGGGGAGCTGTTTTTT,CATLGTSGGTAGELFF
TRBJ2-3,TRBV5-1,.,.,TGCGCCAGCAGCCTGGCTGGGTTGTCGCGCATGGGAGCAGATACGCAGTATTTT,CASSLAGLSRMGADTQYF
TRBJ2-3,TRBV20-1,many,TRBD2,TGCAGTGCTAGAGATCCCCAGCGGGGGGGGATAGATACGCAGTATTTT,CSARDPQRGGIDTQYF
TRBJ2-2,TRBV20-1,.,TRBD1,TGCAGTGCACCGGGACAGTGGAACACCGGGGAGCTGTTTTTT,CSAPGQWNTGELFF
TRBJ2-1,TRBV4-1,many,TRBD2,TGCGCCAGCAGCCACCGCGGACTAGCGGACAATGAGCAGTTCTTC,CASSHRGLADNEQFF
TRBJ2-3,TRBV12-3/TRBV12-4,many,TRBD2,TGTGCCAGCAGTCAACTTACTAGCGGGGGAACAGATACGCAGTATTTT,CASSQLTSGGTDTQYF
TRBJ1-2,TRBV4-1,many,TRBD1,TGCGCCAGCAGCCAACTTAGGGACAGGATCTATGGCTACACCTTC,CASSQLRDRIYGYTF
TRBJ2-2,TRBV4-1,many,.,TGCGCCAGCAGCCGTCGGAGGTTGGCGAGCACCGGGGAGCTGTTTTTT,CASSRRRLASTGELFF
TRBJ2-7,TRBV28,many,TRBD1,TGTGCCAGCAGTTTCCAGGGGGCGGGCGAGCAGTACTTC,CASSFQGAGEQYF
TRBJ1-2,TRBV6-5,many,.,TGTGCCAGCAGTTATATCCCCTCGCAGGGTAGCATTTATGGCTACACCTTC,CASSYIPSQGSIYGYTF
TRBJ2-7,TRBV6-2/TRBV6-3,many,TRBD2,TGTGCCAGCAGTTACGGCGGGGGGGCTTACGAGCAGTACTTC,CASSYGGGAYEQYF
TRBJ1-1,TRBV9,.,TRBD1,TGTGCCAGCACCTCCAACCCGGGACAGGGAAGGTACACTGAAGCTTTCTTT,CASTSNPGQGRYTEAFF
TRBJ1-2,TRBV7-2,many,.,TGTGCCAGCAGCTTAAGAAGCGGCTACACCTTC,CASSLRSGYTF
TRBJ2-7,TRBV29-1,many,.,TGCAGCGTTGGCCCGGACAACGTGAAAGGCGAGCAGTACTTC,CSVGPDNVKGEQYF
TRBJ1-4,TRBV12-3/TRBV12-4,many,.,TGTGCCAGCAGTTTAGTGGGCTCAGCGACGGATGAAAAACTGTTTTTT,CASSLVGSATDEKLFF
TRBJ2-1,TRBV2,few,TRBD1,TGTGCCAGCAGAGGGACAGGCGACAATGAGCAGTTCTTC,CASRGTGDNEQFF
TRBJ1-5,TRBV9,many,TRBD1,TGTGCCAGCAGCGTAGATCAGGGGGCAGATCAGCCCCAGCATTTT,CASSVDQGADQPQHF
TRBJ2-5,TRBV7-2,.,TRBD2,TGTGCCAGCAGCCGTATTGCGACAAGCGGGGTCCGAGAGACCCAGTACTTC,CASSRIATSGVRETQYF
TRBJ2-5,TRBV27,many,.,TGTGCCAGCAGTCTCTTTGGTCAGGAGACCCAGTACTTC,CASSLFGQETQYF
TRBJ1-6,TRBV4-2,many,.,TGTGCCAGCAGCCAAGGGGGCTCCGTGTCAGTCAATTCACCCCTCCACTTT,CASSQGGSVSVNSPLHF